The TCR beta chain described here comes from a study of CXCR3-negative and CXCR3-positive naive CD8 T cells. Turning to this clonotype: Its antigen is still unknown.

Germline loops: CDR1 SGHTA, CDR2 FQGTGA. The CDR3 has 13 residues. TRB cDNA libraries were made by UMI-labeled 5' RACE. TCRdb reprocessed the 5' RACE reads and reports one entry per CDR3 protein, with no DNA. The repertoire shows around 140,000 distinct CDR3 sequences; the top ten hold approximately 0.3%. Points from the study as a whole: Similar TRBV-TRBJ usage characterized naive CXCR3-negative and CXCR3-positive cells; memory cells differed.

The material sequenced was naive CXCR3- CD8+ T cells from blood. Subset: CD45RO-CCR7+CD27+CD95- naive CD8+ T cells lacking CXCR3 (TNR3-). The sequence came from a human donor in good health. Some clones in this sample may be carry-over from other donors' samples. The V call is TRBV7-3, the J call TRBJ2-1; TCRdb reports TRBD2, a call that lacks DNA to check it against. This chain's CDR3 is CASSLGGYDEQFF.